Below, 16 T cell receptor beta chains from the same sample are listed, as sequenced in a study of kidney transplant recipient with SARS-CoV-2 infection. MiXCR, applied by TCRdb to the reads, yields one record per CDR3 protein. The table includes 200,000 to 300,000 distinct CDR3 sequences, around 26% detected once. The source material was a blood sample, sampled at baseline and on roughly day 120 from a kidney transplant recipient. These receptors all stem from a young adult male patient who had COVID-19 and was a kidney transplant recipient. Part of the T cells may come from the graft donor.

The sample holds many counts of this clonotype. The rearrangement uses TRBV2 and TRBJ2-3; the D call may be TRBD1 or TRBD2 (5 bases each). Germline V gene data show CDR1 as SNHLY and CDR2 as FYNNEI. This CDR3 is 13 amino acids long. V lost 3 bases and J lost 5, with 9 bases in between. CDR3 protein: CASSDRELDTQYF. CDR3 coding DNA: TGTGCCAGCAGTGACAGGGAGTTAGATACGCAGTATTTT.

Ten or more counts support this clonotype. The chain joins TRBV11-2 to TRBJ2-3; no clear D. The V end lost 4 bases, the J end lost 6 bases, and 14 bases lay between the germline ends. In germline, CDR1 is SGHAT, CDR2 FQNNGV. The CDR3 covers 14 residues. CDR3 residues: CASSYTLEGDTQYF. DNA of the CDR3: TGTGCCAGCAGCTACACATTAGAAGGGGATACGCAGTATTTT.

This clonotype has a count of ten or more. The CDR3 is CASSQDTGANTGELFF. In DNA form, the CDR3 reads TGTGCCAGCAGCCAAGATACGGGGGCGAACACCGGGGAGCTGTTTTTT. The chain recombines TRBV3-1 with TRBJ2-2; perhaps TRBD2 as D (6 bases). The CDR3 length is 16 residues. V lost 0 bases to trimming and J lost 0 bases, with 8 bases between them. Germline loops: CDR1 LGHDT, CDR2 YNNKEL (reference sequence). Variable domain in full (rest from reference TRBV3-1 and TRBJ2-2): DTAVSQTPKYLVTQMGNDKSIKCEQNLGHDTMYWYKQDSKKFLKIMFSYNNKELIINETVPNRFSPKSPDKAHLNLHINSLELGDSAVYFCASSQDTGANTGELFFGEGSRLTVL.

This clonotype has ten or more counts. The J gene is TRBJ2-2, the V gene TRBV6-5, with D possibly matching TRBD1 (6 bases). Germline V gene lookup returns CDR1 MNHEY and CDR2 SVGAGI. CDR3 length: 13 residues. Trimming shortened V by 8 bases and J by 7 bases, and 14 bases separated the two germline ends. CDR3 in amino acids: CASQGSYSGELFF. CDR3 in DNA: TGTGCCAGCCAGGGGAGCTATAGCGGGGAGCTGTTTTTT.

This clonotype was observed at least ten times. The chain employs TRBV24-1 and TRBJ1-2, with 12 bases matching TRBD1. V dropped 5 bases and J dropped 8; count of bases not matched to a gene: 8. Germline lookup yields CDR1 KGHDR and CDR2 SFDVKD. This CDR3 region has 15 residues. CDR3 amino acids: CATSGPGQGARGYTF. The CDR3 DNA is TGTGCCACCAGTGGTCCGGGACAGGGGGCCAGAGGCTACACCTTC.

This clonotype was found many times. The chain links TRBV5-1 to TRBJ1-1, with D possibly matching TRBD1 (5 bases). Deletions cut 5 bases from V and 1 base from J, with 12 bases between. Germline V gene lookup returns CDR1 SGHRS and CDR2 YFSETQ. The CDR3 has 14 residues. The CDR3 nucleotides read TGCGCCAGCAGGCCGGGACCGGGGAACACTGAAGCTTTCTTT. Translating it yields CASRPGPGNTEAFF.

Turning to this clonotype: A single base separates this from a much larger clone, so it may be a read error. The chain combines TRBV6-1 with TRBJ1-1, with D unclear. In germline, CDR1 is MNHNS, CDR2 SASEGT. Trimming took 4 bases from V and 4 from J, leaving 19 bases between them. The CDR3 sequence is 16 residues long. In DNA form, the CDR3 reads TGTGCCAGCAGTGCGGGTTCTCTGGGGAGGCGCACTGAAGCTTTCTTT. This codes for CASSAGSLGRRTEAFF.

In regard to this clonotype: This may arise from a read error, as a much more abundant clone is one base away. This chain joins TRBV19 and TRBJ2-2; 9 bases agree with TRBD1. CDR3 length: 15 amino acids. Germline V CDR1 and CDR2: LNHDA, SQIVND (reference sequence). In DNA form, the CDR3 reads TGTGCCAGTAGTGTGCGACAGGGGGGTACCGGGGAGCTGCTTTTT. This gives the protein CASSVRQGGTGELLF. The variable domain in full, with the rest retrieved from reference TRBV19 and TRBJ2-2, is DGGITQSPKYLFRKEGQNVTLSCEQNLNHDAMYWYRQDPGQGLRLIYYSQIVNDFQKGDIAEGYSVSREKKESFPLTVTSAQKNPTAFYLCASSVRQGGTGELLFGEGSRLTVL.

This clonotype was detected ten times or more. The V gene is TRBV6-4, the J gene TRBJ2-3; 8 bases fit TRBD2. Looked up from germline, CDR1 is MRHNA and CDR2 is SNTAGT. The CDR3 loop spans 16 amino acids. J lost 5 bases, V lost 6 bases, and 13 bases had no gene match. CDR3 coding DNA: TGTGCCAGCAGCCTCGGACTAGCCGGGAATGGAGATACGCAGTATTTT. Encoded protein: CASSLGLAGNGDTQYF.

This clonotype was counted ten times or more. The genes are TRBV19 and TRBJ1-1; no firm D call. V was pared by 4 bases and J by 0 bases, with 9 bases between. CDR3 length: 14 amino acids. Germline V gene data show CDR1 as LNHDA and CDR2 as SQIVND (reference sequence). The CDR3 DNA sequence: TGTGCCAGTAGTACTGGGGAGGTGAACACTGAAGCTTTCTTT. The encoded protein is CASSTGEVNTEAFF.

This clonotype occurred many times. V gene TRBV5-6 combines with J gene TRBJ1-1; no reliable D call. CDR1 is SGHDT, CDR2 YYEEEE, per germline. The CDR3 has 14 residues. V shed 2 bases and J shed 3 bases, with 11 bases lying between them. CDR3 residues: CASSFSEGYTEAFF. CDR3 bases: TGTGCCAGCAGCTTTTCCGAGGGCTACACTGAAGCTTTCTTT.

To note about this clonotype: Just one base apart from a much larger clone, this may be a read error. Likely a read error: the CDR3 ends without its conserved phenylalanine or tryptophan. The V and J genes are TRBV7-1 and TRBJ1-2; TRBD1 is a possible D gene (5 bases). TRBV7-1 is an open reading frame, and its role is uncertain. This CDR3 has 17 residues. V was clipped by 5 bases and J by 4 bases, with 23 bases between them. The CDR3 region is CASSDRFHEGKTYGYTS. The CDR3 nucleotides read TGTGCCAGCAGCGACAGATTTCACGAGGGAAAGACCTATGGCTACACCTCC.

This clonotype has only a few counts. The CDR3: CASSGGTSGGGETQYF. The CDR3 bases are TGCGCCAGCAGCGGCGGGACTAGCGGAGGGGGAGAGACCCAGTACTTC. The rearrangement joins TRBV5-1 to TRBJ2-5; 11 positions agree with TRBD2. Germline CDR1 reads SGHRS; CDR2 reads YFSETQ. Trimming removed 4 bases from V and 4 bases from J; junction bases left unmatched: 9. The CDR3 consists of 16 residues.

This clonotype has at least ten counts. CDR3 coding DNA: TGTGCCAGCAGCTTGGGGGACTGTCCCTCTGGAAACACCATATATTTT. Translation gives CASSLGDCPSGNTIYF. The chain recombines TRBV7-7 with TRBJ1-3; tentatively, D is TRBD1 (5 bases). The CDR3 spans 16 residues. Germline V gives CDR1 SSHAT, CDR2 FNYEAQ (reference sequence). Deletions cut 3 bases from V and 0 bases from J, with 12 bases between.

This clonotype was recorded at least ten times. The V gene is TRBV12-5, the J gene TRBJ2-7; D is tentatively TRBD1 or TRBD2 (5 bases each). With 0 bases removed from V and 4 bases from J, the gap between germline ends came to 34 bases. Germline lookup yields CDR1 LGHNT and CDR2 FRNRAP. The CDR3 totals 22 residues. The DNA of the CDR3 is TGTGCTAGTGGTTTGGTACCGGGACGGGTGAATCCTCCCCGGCGGGTGAATTACGAGCAGTACTTC. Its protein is CASGLVPGRVNPPRRVNYEQYF.

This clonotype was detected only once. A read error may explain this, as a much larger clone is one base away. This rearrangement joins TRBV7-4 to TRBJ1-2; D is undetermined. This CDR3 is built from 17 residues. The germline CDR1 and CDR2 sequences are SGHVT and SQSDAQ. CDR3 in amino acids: CASSVGGSARKTYGHTF. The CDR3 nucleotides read TGTGCCAGCAGCGTTGGCGGTTCAGCTCGAAAGACCTATGGCCACACCTTC.